Each of the 7 T cell receptor beta chains below was sequenced from the same sample in a study of shared clonotypes between healthy human individuals. Profiled with immunoSEQ multiplex PCR; TCRdb holds only in-frame clones, not every one. The profile shows about 680,000 clones, less than 80% of them singletons. Source material: memory CD4+ T cells sorted from blood. The subset: CD45RA-negative fraction. The receptors were sampled from a woman aged 25-40 years in good health.

The J gene is TRBJ2-3, the V gene TRBV9, with D unresolved. The CDR3 is 15 amino acids. Germline CDR1 and CDR2: SGDLS and YYNGEE. Trimming cost V 0 bases and J 0 bases, with 8 bases left between them. The CDR3 DNA sequence: TGTGCCAGCAGCGTAGATGGGCCAAGCACAGATACGCAGTATTTT. Its translation is CASSVDGPSTDTQYF.

This clone was seen once. The rearrangement joins TRBV4-1 to TRBJ2-1, with TRBD2 identical over 16 bases. Germline CDR1 reads MGHRA; CDR2 reads YSYEKL. The CDR3 runs to 19 residues. V shed 3 bases, J shed 0 bases, and the junction held 5 bases outside the gene matches. CDR3 coding DNA: TGCGCCAGCAGCCATGCCGGGACTAGCGGGAGGGCCTCCTACAATGAGCAGTTCTTC. Translated: CASSHAGTSGRASYNEQFF.

This clone was seen only a few times. The genes are TRBV29-1 and TRBJ1-1; no definite D call. Trimming took off 5 bases at V and 6 bases at J, with 22 bases between the two ends. CDR1 and CDR2 from the germline V gene are SQVTM and ANQGSEA. This CDR3 has 15 residues. CDR3 in DNA: TGCAGCGTTCCCCGAGGAGCCTGGGGAGAGGCTGAAGCTTTCTTT. It codes for CSVPRGAWGEAEAFF.

The V gene is TRBV4-1, the J gene TRBJ1-4; D remains ambiguous. Trimming took off 4 bases at V and 0 bases at J, with 15 bases between the two ends. CDR3 length: 17 amino acids. Germline V CDR1 and CDR2: MGHRA, YSYEKL. The CDR3 is CASSLNTLTATNEKLFF. CDR3 nucleotides: TGCGCCAGCAGCCTAAACACCCTCACTGCAACTAATGAAAAACTGTTTTTT.

The chain employs TRBV29-1 and TRBJ2-7; no clear D gene. The germline V gene has CDR1 SQVTM and CDR2 ANQGSEA. V dropped 7 bases and J dropped 6 bases, with 10 bases sitting between them. This CDR3 comprises 10 residues. CDR3 loop: CSASDAEQYF. CDR3 DNA: TGCAGCGCCTCCGACGCCGAGCAGTACTTC.

A remark on this clone: This specimen includes other DNA sequences encoding the same CDR3. This sequence joins TRBV7-3 and TRBJ2-3, with D maybe TRBD2 (6 bases). The germline V and J ends were trimmed by 4 bases and 2 bases, with 10 bases remaining between them. The CDR3 loop spans 14 amino acids. Germline-derived CDR1 and CDR2 are SGHTA and FQGTGA. The CDR3 sequence: CASSSGTATDTQYF. In DNA form, the CDR3 reads TGTGCCAGCAGCTCCGGGACTGCCACAGATACGCAGTATTTT. Filled out from reference TRBV7-3 and TRBJ2-3, the complete variable domain reads GAGVSQTPSNKVTEKGKYVELRCDPISGHTALYWYRQSLGQGPEFLIYFQGTGAADDSGLPNDRFFAVRPEGSVSTLKIQRTERGDSAVYLCASSSGTATDTQYFGPGTRLTVL.

The chain uses TRBV7-3 and TRBJ2-2; TRBD1 aligns across 8 bases. The CDR3 length is 16 residues. From germline, CDR1 is SGHTA and CDR2 FQGTGA. V dropped 5 bases and J dropped 1; count of bases not matched to a gene: 6. The CDR3 spells CASSPRRGLNTGELFF. As DNA, the CDR3 is TGTGCCAGCAGCCCTCGCAGGGGGCTGAACACCGGGGAGCTGTTTTTT.